This TCR beta chain was identified during a study of T cell clones after liver transplantation. V gave up 5 bases and J gave up 1 base; unmatched junction bases: 5. The CDR3 spans 14 residues. CDR1 and CDR2 (germline): SQVTM, ANQGSEA. Clones were sequenced by immunoSEQ multiplex PCR, and TCRdb holds only the in-frame ones, with some missing. Of over 100,000 clones listed, around 86% were seen once; the top ten hold over 0.75%. This clonotype was sampled from a human donor who received a liver transplant. This specimen was CD4+ T cells from blood, taken before liver transplant. The chain recombines TRBV29-1 with TRBJ2-1; 7 nucleotides line up with TRBD2. CDR3 DNA sequence: TGCAGCGTTTCGACTAGCCCGTCCTACAATGAGCAGTTCTTC. This gives the protein CSVSTSPSYNEQFF.